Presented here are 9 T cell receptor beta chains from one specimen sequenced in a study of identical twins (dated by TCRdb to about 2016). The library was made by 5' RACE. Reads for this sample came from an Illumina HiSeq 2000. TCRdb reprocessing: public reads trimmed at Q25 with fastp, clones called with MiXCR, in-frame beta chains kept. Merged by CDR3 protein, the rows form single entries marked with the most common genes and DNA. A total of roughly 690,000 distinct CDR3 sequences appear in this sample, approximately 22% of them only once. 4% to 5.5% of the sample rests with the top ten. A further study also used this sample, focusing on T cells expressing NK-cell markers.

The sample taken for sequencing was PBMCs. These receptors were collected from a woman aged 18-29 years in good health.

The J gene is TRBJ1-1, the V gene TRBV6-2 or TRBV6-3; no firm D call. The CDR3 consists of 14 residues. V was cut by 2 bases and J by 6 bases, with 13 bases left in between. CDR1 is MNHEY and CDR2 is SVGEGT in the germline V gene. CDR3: CASSYGGQASEAFF. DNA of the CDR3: TGTGCCAGCAGTTACGGCGGGCAGGCCTCTGAAGCTTTCTTT.

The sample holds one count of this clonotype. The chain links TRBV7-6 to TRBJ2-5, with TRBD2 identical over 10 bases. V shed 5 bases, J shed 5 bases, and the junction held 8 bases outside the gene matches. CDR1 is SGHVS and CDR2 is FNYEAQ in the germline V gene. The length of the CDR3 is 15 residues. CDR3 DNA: TGTGCCAGCAGCATTCTAGCGGGAGTGGGGGAGACCCAGTACTTC. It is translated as CASSILAGVGETQYF.

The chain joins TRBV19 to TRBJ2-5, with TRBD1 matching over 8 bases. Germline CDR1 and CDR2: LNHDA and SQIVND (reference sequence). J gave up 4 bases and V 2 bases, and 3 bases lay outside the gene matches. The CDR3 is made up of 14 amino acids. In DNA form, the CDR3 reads TGTGCCAGTAGTATACAGGGGGCCCGAGAGACCCAGTACTTC. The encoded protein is CASSIQGARETQYF.

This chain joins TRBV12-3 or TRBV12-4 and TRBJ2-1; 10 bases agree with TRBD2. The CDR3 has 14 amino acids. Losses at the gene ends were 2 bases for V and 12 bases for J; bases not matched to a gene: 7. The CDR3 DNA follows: TGTGCCAGCAGTTTACAGCGGGAGGGTCTGCCGCAGTTCTTC. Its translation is CASSLQREGLPQFF.

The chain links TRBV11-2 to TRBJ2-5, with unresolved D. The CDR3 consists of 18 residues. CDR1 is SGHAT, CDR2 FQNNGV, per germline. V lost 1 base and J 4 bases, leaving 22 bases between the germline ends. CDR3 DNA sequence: TGTGCCAGCAGCTTAGGGGCTGGTTTGACATTGGTTGGAGAGACCCAGTACTTC. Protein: CASSLGAGLTLVGETQYF.

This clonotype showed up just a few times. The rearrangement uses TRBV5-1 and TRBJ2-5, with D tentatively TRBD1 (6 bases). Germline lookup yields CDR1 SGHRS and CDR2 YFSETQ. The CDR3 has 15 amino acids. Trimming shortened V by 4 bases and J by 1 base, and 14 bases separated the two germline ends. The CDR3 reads CASSPGQTIQETQYF. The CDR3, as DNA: TGCGCCAGCAGCCCCGGACAGACTATCCAAGAGACCCAGTACTTC.

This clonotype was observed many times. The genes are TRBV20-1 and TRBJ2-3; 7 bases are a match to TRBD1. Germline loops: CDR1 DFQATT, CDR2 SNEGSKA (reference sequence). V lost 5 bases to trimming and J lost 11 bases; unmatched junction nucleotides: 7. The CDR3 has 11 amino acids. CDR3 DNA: TGCAGTGCTCAGAACAGGGGATTGCAGTATTTT. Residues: CSAQNRGLQYF.

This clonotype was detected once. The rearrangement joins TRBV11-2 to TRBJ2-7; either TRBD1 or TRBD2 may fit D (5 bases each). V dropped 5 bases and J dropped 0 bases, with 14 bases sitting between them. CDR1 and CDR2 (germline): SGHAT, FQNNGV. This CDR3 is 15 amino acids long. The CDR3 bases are TGTGCCAGCAGCGCCGGGGCAGCGACCTCCTACGAGCAGTACTTC. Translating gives CASSAGAATSYEQYF.

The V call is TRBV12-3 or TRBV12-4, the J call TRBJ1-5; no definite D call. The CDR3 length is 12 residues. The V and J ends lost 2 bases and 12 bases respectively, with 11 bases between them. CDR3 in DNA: TGTGCCAGCAGTTTATTTAGGCAAGTCCAGCATTTT. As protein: CASSLFRQVQHF.